These 18 T cell receptor beta chains originate from one sample sequenced in a study of cytomegalovirus exposure and HLA in healthy donors (dated by TCRdb to the late 2010s). The library was prepared using the immunoSEQ multiplex PCR assay. A mixture of 60 forward primers for TCR Vbeta segments and 13 reverse primers for TCR Jbeta segments was used in the multiplex PCR. TCRdb holds this immuneACCESS table with in-frame rearrangements only. Some clones are missing; in checked studies, unresolved V genes explain under half, and the rest has no known cause. Present in this sample are some 110,000 clones, about four fifths of which were seen just once. Around 5% of the sample goes to the ten largest clones. Sequenced sample: PBMCs. Receptors originate from a man aged 25 to 40 in good health and CMV-seropositive.

This chain uses TRBV30 with TRBJ1-6; D gene unclear. The V end was cut by 4 bases, the J end by 9 bases, with 10 bases between. This CDR3 is built from 12 residues. Germline assignment: CDR1 GTSNPN and CDR2 SVGIG (reference sequence). CDR3 DNA: TGTGCCTGGACAACCGGAGGTTCACCCCTCCACTTT. It encodes CAWTTGGSPLHF.

J is TRBJ1-4 and V is TRBV5-1; 8 bases agree with TRBD1. CDR3 length: 14 amino acids. The germline V gene encodes CDR1 SGHRS and CDR2 YFSETQ. V gave up 4 bases and J gave up 2 bases; unmatched junction bases: 1. The CDR3 sequence is CASSQGATNEKLFF. The DNA for the CDR3 is TGCGCCAGCAGCCAGGGGGCGACTAATGAAAAACTGTTTTTT.

V usage is TRBV9 and J usage is TRBJ2-7; 9 nucleotides line up with TRBD1. The junction had 7 bases not matched to a gene; V was cut back by 0 bases and J by 3 bases. The CDR3 has 16 residues. Germline V gene data show CDR1 as SGDLS and CDR2 as YYNGEE. This CDR3 reads CASSVDMGQGDYEQYF. CDR3 sequence (DNA): TGTGCCAGCAGCGTAGACATGGGACAGGGTGACTACGAGCAGTACTTC.

The chain recombines TRBV28 with TRBJ1-4; 8 bases are a match to TRBD1. CDR3 length: 15 amino acids. Germline CDR1 reads MDHEN; CDR2 reads SYDVKM. The J segment lost 4 bases and the V segment lost 2 bases, leaving 3 bases of the junction unmatched. The CDR3 DNA sequence: TGTGCCAGCAGTTTAGGGACAGGTTATAATGAAAAACTGTTTTTT. It translates to CASSLGTGYNEKLFF.

The V call is TRBV12-5, the J call TRBJ2-6; 10 bases align to TRBD2. The germline gives CDR1 LGHNT, CDR2 FRNRAP. This CDR3 is 18 amino acids long. The trim removed 5 bases at V and 2 bases at J, leaving 9 bases unmatched. The CDR3 here is CASGPLGLAAPGANVLTF. The CDR3 region has the DNA TGTGCTAGTGGTCCACTCGGACTAGCGGCTCCTGGGGCCAACGTCCTGACTTTC.

There are a few counts of this clone. The chain carries TRBV19 and TRBJ1-4; D is unclear. Germline loops: CDR1 LNHDA, CDR2 SQIVND (reference sequence). V was cut by 5 bases and J by 4 bases, with 20 bases left in between. The CDR3 spans 17 residues. Here the CDR3 reads CASSRMGDSTLNEKLFF. In DNA, the CDR3 is TGTGCCAGTAGTCGAATGGGAGACTCTACTCTTAATGAAAAACTGTTTTTT.

The chain links TRBV2 to TRBJ1-1; 8 bases align to TRBD1. Germline CDR1 and CDR2: SNHLY and FYNNEI. This CDR3 is 13 amino acids long. Trimming took 6 bases from V and 5 from J; bases not matched to a gene: 5. The CDR3 here is CASSPTGETEAFF. The CDR3 nucleotides read TGTGCCAGCAGCCCGACAGGGGAAACTGAAGCTTTCTTT.

This chain joins TRBV10-3 and TRBJ2-3; 13 bases agree with TRBD2. The CDR3 totals 17 residues. After removal of 4 bases from V and 4 bases from J, the junction contained 8 bases not matched to a gene. Germline V CDR1 and CDR2: ENHRY, SYGVKD. This chain's CDR3 is CAISVQPGLAGSDTQYF. DNA for the CDR3: TGTGCCATCAGTGTCCAACCGGGACTAGCGGGGTCAGATACGCAGTATTTT.

The J gene is TRBJ1-3, the V gene TRBV4-1; TRBD1 aligns across 7 bases. Germline V lookup: CDR1 MGHRA, CDR2 YSYEKL. CDR3 length equals 13 residues. Trimming at V came to 5 bases and at J to 7 bases, leaving 5 bases not matched to a gene. The CDR3 protein is CASSFGQANTIYF. The CDR3 DNA reads TGCGCCAGCAGCTTTGGACAGGCCAACACCATATATTTT.

The genes are TRBV6-5 and TRBJ1-5; 10 positions agree with TRBD1. Unmatched junction bases numbered 10, after V lost 10 bases and J lost 7 bases. CDR1 is MNHEY and CDR2 is SVGAGI in the germline V gene. The CDR3 contains 14 residues. The CDR3 DNA is TGTGCCACGTTGGACAGGGGGATCGGGCAGCCCCAGCATTTT. It encodes CATLDRGIGQPQHF.

The CDR3 here is CASSVSQGASSYEQYF. CDR3 sequence (DNA): TGTGCCAGCAGTGTCTCTCAGGGGGCTTCCTCCTACGAGCAGTACTTC. The chain recombines TRBV6-1 with TRBJ2-7, with 8 positions matching TRBD1. Trimming at V came to 4 bases and at J to 0 bases, leaving 8 bases not matched to a gene. The length of the CDR3 is 16 residues. Germline lookup yields CDR1 MNHNS and CDR2 SASEGT.

V gene TRBV5-1 combines with J gene TRBJ2-5; perhaps TRBD2 as D (5 bases). Trimming stripped 4 bases from V and 2 bases from J, with 15 bases between. Germline values: CDR1 SGHRS, CDR2 YFSETQ. The CDR3 runs to 15 residues. CDR3 residues: CASSQGSAYQETQYF. The CDR3 DNA sequence: TGCGCCAGCAGCCAAGGTAGCGCTTATCAAGAGACCCAGTACTTC.

This clone was detected only a few times. The chain recombines TRBV5-4 with TRBJ1-1, with a possible D match to TRBD1 (5 bases). Trimming stripped 0 bases from V and 0 bases from J, with 12 bases between. CDR3 length: 16 amino acids. Germline V gene sequence: CDR1 SGHNT, CDR2 YYREEE (reference sequence). CDR3 in amino acids: CASSLGGRLMNTEAFF. The CDR3 region has the DNA TGTGCCAGCAGCTTGGGGGGGAGGCTAATGAACACTGAAGCTTTCTTT.

The rearrangement links TRBV7-9 to TRBJ1-6, with TRBD1 matching 8 bases. Per germline, CDR1 SEHNR and CDR2 FQNEAQ (reference sequence). This CDR3 has 15 amino acids. The trim removed 6 bases at V and 7 bases at J, leaving 8 bases unmatched. CDR3 DNA: TGTGCCAGCAGGAGAGGACAGGGTGAAAATTCACCCCTCCACTTT. This codes for CASRRGQGENSPLHF.

This sequence joins TRBV2 and TRBJ1-2, with 7 bases aligning to TRBD1. The CDR3 is made up of 14 amino acids. With 2 bases clipped from V and 3 bases from J, the junction kept 3 bases outside the gene matches. The germline V gene has CDR1 SNHLY and CDR2 FYNNEI. CDR3 bases: TGTGCCAGCAGTGAACAGGGGGTAGACTATGGCTACACCTTC. This codes for CASSEQGVDYGYTF.

This clone was counted between two and nine times. The chain couples TRBV5-4 to TRBJ1-5, with 8 bases lining up with TRBD1. CDR1 and CDR2 (germline): SGHNT, YYREEE (reference sequence). There are 15 residues in the CDR3. The junction had 8 bases not matched to a gene; V was cut back by 4 bases and J by 5 bases. Here the CDR3 DNA reads TGTGCCAGCAGCCAGGGACAGGCCCCGGATCAGCCCCAGCATTTT. As protein: CASSQGQAPDQPQHF.

CDR3 protein: CASSPGTGRGYTF. CDR3 DNA: TGTGCCAGCTCACCAGGGACAGGGAGAGGCTACACCTTC. The V and J genes are TRBV18 and TRBJ1-2; 9 positions match TRBD1. The CDR3 has 13 amino acids. Germline V gene sequence: CDR1 KGHSH, CDR2 LQKENI. Trimming took 2 bases from V and 8 from J; bases not matched to a gene: 3.

With regard to this clone: One junction end does not reproduce the germline sequence, and a read error may be involved. CDR3 bases: TGTGCCAGTAGTACCTGGACAGGGGGCAAACAGCCCCAGCATTTT. Protein product: CASSTWTGGKQPQHF. The V call is TRBV19, the J call TRBJ1-5; 11 nucleotides agree with TRBD1. CDR1 and CDR2 (germline): LNHDA, SQIVND (reference sequence). This CDR3 has 15 amino acids.